This TCR beta chain was sequenced for a study of Tregs in tolerant kidney transplant recipients. Study-wide results and caveats: Expanding Tregs on activated donor B cells appeared to best identify donor-specific TCRbeta clones. Biological reproducibility was not directly addressed in this study.

J gave up 7 bases and V 3 bases, and 7 bases lay outside the gene matches. The V gene's germline CDR1 is SGHTA and CDR2 FQGNSA. The CDR3 covers 15 residues. CD4+CD25+CD127- Tregs, CD4+CD25- non-Tregs, CD4 and CD8 cells were sorted. Some clones are missing from TCRdb's copy, which holds only in-frame ones; the method was immunoSEQ multiplex PCR. The sample holds about 48,000 clones. Notes on this clone: Its antigen remains unidentified. The read ends 3 residues shy of where the CDR3 ends; the end is completed using the germline J gene.

This TCR came from a human donor who received a combined kidney and bone marrow transplant. This sequence joins TRBV7-2 and TRBJ2-1, with 9 bases identical to TRBD2. This material consisted of CD4+ T cells from blood, taken before the transplant. CDR3 loop: CASSFGTSPGNEQFF. The sequenced part of the CDR3 DNA is TGTGCCAGCAGCTTTGGGACTAGCCCCGGGAATGAG.